This T cell receptor beta chain was observed in a study of cytomegalovirus exposure and HLA in healthy donors. Study summary: In terms of ancestry, the Caucasian-associated cluster contained roughly 81% of the approximately 380 genotyped donors.

The PCR employed 60 Vbeta primers together with 13 Jbeta primers. Some clones are missing from TCRdb's copy, which holds only in-frame ones; the method was immunoSEQ multiplex PCR. The top ten clones hold over 13% of a sample with 80,000 to 95,000 clones, just under 70% of them seen once. The CDR3 runs 14 residues. CDR1 is MNHNS, CDR2 SASEGT, per germline. V was clipped by 6 bases and J by 5 bases; unmatched bases: 9. The sample taken for sequencing was PBMCs. The TCR comes from a woman aged 45-65 years in good health and CMV-seropositive. The rearrangement uses TRBV6-1 and TRBJ1-2; 7 positions match TRBD1. This chain's CDR3 is CASRAGQDMYGYTF. CDR3 nucleotide sequence: TGTGCCAGCAGGGCAGGACAGGATATGTATGGCTACACCTTC.